These 25 T cell receptor beta chains came from one sample sequenced in a study of OX40 agonist ivuxolimab in advanced cancers. Clones were sequenced by immunoSEQ multiplex PCR, and TCRdb holds only the in-frame ones, with some missing. This table holds about 36,000 clones, about 81% found once. The sample consisted of CD4+ or CD8+ T cells sorted from blood, taken in a trial of the OX40 agonist ivuxolimab. The receptors shown here come from an adult with an advanced solid tumor such as melanoma, head and neck, liver or kidney cancer.

CDR3: CASSLVPRGGGSGELFF. CDR3 DNA: TGTGCCAGCAGCTTAGTCCCCAGGGGCGGGGGATCCGGGGAGCTGTTTTTT. The gene calls are TRBV7-3 and TRBJ2-2; tentative D call: TRBD2 (7 bases). V lost 2 bases and J 6 bases, leaving 19 bases between the germline ends. Per the germline V gene, CDR1 is SGHTA and CDR2 is FQGTGA. This CDR3 region has 17 residues.

The rearrangement links TRBV7-2 to TRBJ1-1; no reliable D call. The CDR3 is 11 residues long. The ends were cut back, 5 bases at V and 12 bases at J, with 13 bases in the middle. CDR1 is SGHTA, CDR2 FQGNSA, per germline. The CDR3 DNA follows: TGTGCCAGCAGCGGGCACATCGACACTTTCTTT. It encodes CASSGHIDTFF. Drawing the rest from reference TRBV7-2 and TRBJ1-1, the complete variable domain is GAGVSQSPSNKVTEKGKDVELRCDPISGHTALYWYRQSLGQGLEFLIYFQGNSAPDKSGLPSDRFSAERTGGSVSTLTIQRTQQEDSAVYLCASSGHIDTFFGQGTRLTVV.

This clone appeared once. V gene TRBV10-3 combines with J gene TRBJ1-1, with D possibly being TRBD1 (6 bases). V was clipped by 6 bases and J by 4 bases, with 15 bases between them. Germline values: CDR1 ENHRY, CDR2 SYGVKD. The CDR3 length is 14 residues. CDR3 nucleotides: TGTGCCATCAGAGCGGACAGTTTGCGCACTGAAGCTTTCTTT. The encoded protein is CAIRADSLRTEAFF.

The chain links TRBV7-2 to TRBJ1-3; D may be TRBD1 (6 bases). This CDR3 region has 16 residues. V lost 4 bases, J lost 0 bases, and 13 bases lay in between. Per the germline V gene, CDR1 is SGHTA and CDR2 is FQGNSA. CDR3 amino acids: CASSYGTLYSGNTIYF. In nucleotides, the CDR3 is TGTGCCAGCAGCTACGGGACACTTTACTCTGGAAACACCATATATTTT.

The chain carries TRBV28 and TRBJ2-7, with D uncertain. The CDR3 contains 17 residues. Germline CDR1 is MDHEN and CDR2 is SYDVKM. Deletions cut 4 bases from V and 0 bases from J, with 19 bases between. CDR3 amino acids: CASSSWADPKSSYEQYF. CDR3 DNA: TGTGCCAGCAGTTCGTGGGCGGATCCAAAAAGCTCCTACGAGCAGTACTTC.

V gene TRBV4-2 combines with J gene TRBJ1-2; D possibly corresponds to TRBD1 (5 bases). Trimming stripped 4 bases from V and 4 bases from J, with 22 bases between. The germline CDR1 and CDR2 sequences are LGHNA and YNFKEQ. The CDR3 loop spans 17 amino acids. The CDR3 sequence is CASSPLVGPDPFYGYTF. The CDR3 DNA sequence: TGTGCCAGCAGCCCTTTGGTGGGGCCAGACCCCTTCTATGGCTACACCTTC.

The chain carries TRBV2 and TRBJ2-3, with 15 bases aligning to TRBD2. The junction had 11 bases not matched to a gene; V was cut back by 6 bases and J by 1 base. Germline lookup yields CDR1 SNHLY and CDR2 FYNNEI. The CDR3 length is 19 residues. The CDR3 DNA reads TGTGCCAGCAGCGCCCGACCGGGACTAGCGGGAGGTGGCACAGATACGCAGTATTTT. Protein: CASSARPGLAGGGTDTQYF.

This chain uses TRBV18 with TRBJ1-3; the D gene is possibly TRBD1 (6 bases). The CDR3 length is 20 residues. Trimming removed 3 bases at V and 0 bases at J, with 24 bases between. CDR1 KGHSH and CDR2 LQKENI come from the germline V gene. CDR3 region: CASSPRGIGGIRSSGNTIYF. CDR3 in DNA: TGTGCCAGCTCACCGAGGGGGATAGGCGGGATCCGATCCTCTGGAAACACCATATATTTT.

This chain connects TRBV7-2 to TRBJ2-3; 8 bases are a match to TRBD2. The CDR3 extends over 16 amino acids. V was clipped by 2 bases and J by 0 bases; unmatched bases: 4. In germline, CDR1 is SGHTA, CDR2 FQGNSA. The CDR3 protein is CASSLNLAGSTDTQYF. CDR3 DNA sequence: TGTGCCAGCAGCTTAAATTTAGCGGGGAGCACAGATACGCAGTATTTT.

The chain has TRBV28 and TRBJ1-3, with D perhaps TRBD1 (5 bases). CDR1 MDHEN and CDR2 SYDVKM come from the germline V gene. V gave up 3 bases and J gave up 0 bases, with 6 bases separating them. The CDR3 length is 14 residues. This CDR3 reads CASSLGGSGNTIYF. CDR3 sequence (DNA): TGTGCCAGCAGTTTGGGGGGCTCTGGAAACACCATATATTTT. The complete variable domain, with remaining parts taken from reference TRBV28 and TRBJ1-3, reads DVKVTQSSRYLVKRTGEKVFLECVQDMDHENMFWYRQDPGLGLRLIYFSYDVKMKEKGDIPEGYSVSREKKERFSLILESASTNQTSMYLCASSLGGSGNTIYFGEGSWLTVV.

The gene calls are TRBV30 and TRBJ2-1, with 7 bases aligning to TRBD1. Trimming cost V 2 bases and J 9 bases; bases outside gene matches: 4. This CDR3 region has 12 residues. CDR1 is GTSNPN and CDR2 is SVGIG in the germline V gene (reference sequence). CDR3 DNA: TGTGCCTGGAGTCGACAGGGTTTTGAGCAGTTCTTC. Translating it yields CAWSRQGFEQFF.

V usage is TRBV6-5 and J usage is TRBJ1-1; 7 bases are shared with TRBD1. The CDR3 is 12 residues long. The J segment lost 8 bases and the V segment lost 2 bases, leaving 2 bases of the junction unmatched. Germline assignment: CDR1 MNHEY and CDR2 SVGAGI. In DNA, the CDR3 is TGTGCCAGCAGTTACCCGGACAGGGAAGCTTTCTTT. Protein product: CASSYPDREAFF.

This clone was picked up a small number of times. This rearrangement joins TRBV9 to TRBJ2-1; TRBD2 matches at 11 bases. This CDR3 contains 17 residues. Germline CDR1 SGDLS, CDR2 YYNGEE. With V trimmed by 3 bases and J by 7 bases, 12 bases remained unmatched. CDR3: CASSAVLSGLAANEQFF. The CDR3 coding sequence is TGTGCCAGCAGCGCCGTTCTGTCGGGACTAGCGGCGAATGAGCAGTTCTTC.

The rearrangement joins TRBV4-1 to TRBJ2-1; D ambiguous. Germline CDR1 and CDR2: MGHRA and YSYEKL. V was clipped by 3 bases and J by 4 bases, with 7 bases between them. This CDR3 spans 13 amino acids. The CDR3 DNA is TGCGCCAGCAGCCACGGAATTTACAATGAGCAGTTCTTC. Its translation is CASSHGIYNEQFF.

J is TRBJ1-3 and V is TRBV7-9; the D gene is possibly TRBD1 (5 bases). CDR1 and CDR2 from the germline V gene are SEHNR and FQNEAQ (reference sequence). V lost 10 bases and J 0 bases, leaving 10 bases between the germline ends. The CDR3 contains 13 residues. CDR3 amino acids: CATGTDSGNTIYF. CDR3 coding DNA: TGTGCCACCGGGACCGACTCTGGAAACACCATATATTTT.

Only one count was recorded for this clone. This chain links TRBV19 with TRBJ2-7; 7 bases agree with TRBD2. CDR3 length: 15 residues. Trimming cost V 3 bases and J 8 bases; bases outside gene matches: 13. CDR1 and CDR2 (germline): LNHDA, SQIVND (reference sequence). Here the CDR3 DNA reads TGTGCCAGTAGTATCACCGGGACGGGGGGAAACCAGCAGTACTTC. Translating it yields CASSITGTGGNQQYF.

The rearrangement joins TRBV18 to TRBJ1-5; tentative D call: TRBD1 (5 bases). Germline V CDR1 and CDR2: KGHSH, LQKENI. V lost 3 bases and J lost 10, with 13 bases in between. CDR3 length: 13 amino acids. The CDR3 nucleotides are TGTGCCAGCTCACCGCTGGGGGAGTCTCCCCAGCATTTT. Its translation: CASSPLGESPQHF.

This clone was seen once. This sequence joins TRBV2 and TRBJ2-7, with D possibly TRBD2 on 6 matching bases. Trimming stripped 6 bases from V and 0 bases from J, with 9 bases between. There are 13 residues in the CDR3. Germline V CDR1 and CDR2: SNHLY, FYNNEI. The CDR3 DNA reads TGTGCCAGCAGGTCGGGGGACTCCTACGAGCAGTACTTC. Translated, it gives CASRSGDSYEQYF.

This clone was seen a few times. The chain has TRBV13 and TRBJ2-1, with 11 bases aligning to TRBD2. Per the germline V gene, CDR1 is PRHDT and CDR2 is FYEKMQ (reference sequence). Losses at the gene ends were 6 bases for V and 10 bases for J; bases not matched to a gene: 8. CDR3 size: 14 residues. CDR3 sequence (DNA): TGTGCCAGCAGTCGTAGCGGGGGGGCATGGGAGCAGTTCTTC. Protein sequence: CASSRSGGAWEQFF.

The sample holds a few counts of this clone. V is TRBV5-1 and J is TRBJ2-5; 7 bases fit TRBD2. CDR3 length equals 17 residues. V dropped 4 bases and J dropped 4; count of bases not matched to a gene: 16. Per germline, CDR1 SGHRS and CDR2 YFSETQ. CDR3 sequence: CASSPLDTSARIETQYF. In DNA, the CDR3 is TGCGCCAGCAGCCCCCTTGATACTAGCGCGCGAATAGAGACCCAGTACTTC.

The chain has TRBV28 and TRBJ1-4; D remains ambiguous. This CDR3 contains 13 residues. Trimming pared 2 bases from V and 6 bases from J, leaving 7 bases between. CDR1 MDHEN and CDR2 SYDVKM come from the germline V gene. The CDR3: CASSLRGDEKLFF. CDR3 DNA: TGTGCCAGCAGTTTACGCGGGGATGAAAAACTGTTTTTT.

This rearrangement joins TRBV18 to TRBJ2-1; D is possibly TRBD2 (6 bases). From germline, CDR1 is KGHSH and CDR2 LQKENI. This CDR3 spans 12 amino acids. Trimming took 3 bases from V and 9 from J, leaving 9 bases between them. CDR3 DNA: TGTGCCAGCTCACCGGACTACCTTGAGCAGTTCTTC. It specifies CASSPDYLEQFF.

A word on this clone: The junction departs from germline at one end; a sequencing error may be responsible. CDR3 protein: CASSLAGDTDTQYF. Written as DNA, the CDR3 is TGTGCCAGCAGCCTAGCGGGGGACACAGATACGCAGTATTTT. V usage is TRBV7-8 and J usage is TRBJ2-3; 10 positions match TRBD2. The CDR3 covers 14 residues. Germline V CDR1 and CDR2: SGHVS, FQNEAQ. Supplemented by reference TRBV7-8 and TRBJ2-3, the full variable domain reads GAGVSQSPRYKVAKRGQDVALRCDPISGHVSLFWYQQALGQGPEFLTYFQNEAQLDKSGLPSDRFFAERPEGSVSTLKIQRTQQEDSAVYLCASSLAGDTDTQYFGPGTRLTVL.

This clone has a handful of counts. The CDR3 region is CASSPPGSTDTQYF. CDR3 DNA sequence: TGTGCCAGCAGCCCTCCGGGAAGCACAGATACGCAGTATTTT. The chain joins TRBV7-9 to TRBJ2-3; the D gene is possibly TRBD2 (5 bases). The V end lost 5 bases, the J end lost 0 bases, and 9 bases lay between the germline ends. The CDR3 length is 14 residues. Germline CDR1 reads SEHNR; CDR2 reads FQNEAQ (reference sequence).

The rearrangement joins TRBV6-1 to TRBJ2-7, with 8 bases lining up with TRBD1. V gave up 4 bases and J gave up 7 bases; unmatched junction bases: 9. CDR1 MNHNS and CDR2 SASEGT come from the germline V gene. The CDR3 is 14 residues long. The chain's CDR3 is CASSGTGSGVEQYF. DNA of the CDR3: TGTGCCAGCAGTGGGACAGGGAGTGGGGTGGAGCAGTACTTC.